Presented here are 5 T cell receptor beta chains from one specimen sequenced in a study of blood T cell repertoires in COVID-19. Some clones are missing from TCRdb's copy, which holds only in-frame ones; the method was immunoSEQ multiplex PCR. The repertoire has hundreds of thousands of clones, roughly 90% of them found once; the top ten carry about 7.6%. The sample taken for sequencing was peripheral blood. The receptor source for this set is a woman in her fifties or sixties with COVID-19, enrolled during active disease.

This rearrangement joins TRBV29-1 to TRBJ1-1; tentative D call: TRBD1 (5 bases). The CDR3 totals 13 residues. The ends were cut back, 3 bases at V and 2 bases at J, with 10 bases in the middle. Germline-derived CDR1 and CDR2 are SQVTM and ANQGSEA. The CDR3: CSVEGGANTEAFF. CDR3 in DNA: TGCAGCGTTGAGGGGGGTGCTAACACTGAAGCTTTCTTT. Full variable domain (remainder filled in from reference TRBV29-1 and TRBJ1-1): SAVISQKPSRDICQRGTSLTIQCQVDSQVTMMFWYRQQPGQSLTLIATANQGSEATYESGFVIDKFPISRPNLTFSTLTVSNMSPEDSSIYLCSVEGGANTEAFFGQGTRLTVV.

DNA of the CDR3: TGCGCCAGCAGCTTGTCGACAGGGCCGAACACTGAAGCTTTCTTT. Its translation: CASSLSTGPNTEAFF. This chain links TRBV5-1 with TRBJ1-1; 7 positions agree with TRBD1. Germline lookup yields CDR1 SGHRS and CDR2 YFSETQ. CDR3 size: 15 residues. V dropped 1 base and J dropped 1; count of bases not matched to a gene: 4.

CDR3 DNA: TGTGCCAGCACGATCAGGCGGGGGGGCGTTTCATTAGGTTCACCCCTCCACTTT. Amino acids: CASTIRRGGVSLGSPLHF. The V and J genes are TRBV11-2 and TRBJ1-6; D may be TRBD1 (6 bases). The V gene lost 7 bases and the J gene lost 9 bases, with 28 bases spanning the gap. The CDR3 runs to 18 residues. Germline assignment: CDR1 SGHAT and CDR2 FQNNGV.

The genes are TRBV7-9 and TRBJ1-2; D unclear. Germline values: CDR1 SEHNR, CDR2 FQNEAQ (reference sequence). V lost 3 bases and J lost 2, with 13 bases in between. CDR3 length: 15 amino acids. CDR3 protein: CASSFPGEENYGYTF. CDR3 DNA sequence: TGTGCCAGCAGCTTTCCGGGAGAAGAAAACTATGGCTACACCTTC.

CDR3 bases: TGTGCCAGCAGTTACTCGAGGCAGCTCAATGAGCAGTTCTTC. It codes for CASSYSRQLNEQFF. The chain recombines TRBV6-5 with TRBJ2-1; no clear D gene. The ends were cut back, 0 bases at V and 6 bases at J, with 9 bases in the middle. CDR1 and CDR2 (germline): MNHEY, SVGAGI. The CDR3 is made up of 14 amino acids.